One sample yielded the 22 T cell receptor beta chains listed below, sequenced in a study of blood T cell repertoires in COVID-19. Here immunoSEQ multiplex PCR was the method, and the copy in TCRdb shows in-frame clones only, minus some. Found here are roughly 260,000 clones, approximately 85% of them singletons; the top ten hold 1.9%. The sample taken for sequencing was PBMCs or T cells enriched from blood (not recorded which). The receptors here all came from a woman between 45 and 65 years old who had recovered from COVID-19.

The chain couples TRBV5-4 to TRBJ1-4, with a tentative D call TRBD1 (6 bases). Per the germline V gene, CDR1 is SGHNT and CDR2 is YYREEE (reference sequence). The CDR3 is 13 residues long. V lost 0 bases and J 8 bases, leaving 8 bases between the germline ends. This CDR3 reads CASSLAGEEKLFF. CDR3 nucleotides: TGTGCCAGCAGCTTGGCAGGGGAGGAAAAACTGTTTTTT.

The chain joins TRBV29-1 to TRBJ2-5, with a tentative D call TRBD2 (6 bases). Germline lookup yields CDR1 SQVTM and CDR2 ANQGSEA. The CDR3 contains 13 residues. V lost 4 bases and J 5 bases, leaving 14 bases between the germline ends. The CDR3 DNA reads TGCAGCGTTGGCAGAGGGGAGGTGGAGACCCAGTACTTC. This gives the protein CSVGRGEVETQYF.

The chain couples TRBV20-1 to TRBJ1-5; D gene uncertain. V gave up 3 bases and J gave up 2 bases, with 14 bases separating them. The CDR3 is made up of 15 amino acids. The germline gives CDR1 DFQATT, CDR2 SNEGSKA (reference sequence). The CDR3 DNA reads TGCAGTGCTAGTCACCCCCTCGGGGGCAATCAGCCCCAGCATTTT. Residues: CSASHPLGGNQPQHF.

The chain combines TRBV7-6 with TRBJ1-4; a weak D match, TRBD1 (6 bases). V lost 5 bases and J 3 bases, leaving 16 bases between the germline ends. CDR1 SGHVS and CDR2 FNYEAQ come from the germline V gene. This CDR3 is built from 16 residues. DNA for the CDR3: TGTGCCAGCAGCCGGGACATCTCGGGGCCTAATGAAAAACTGTTTTTT. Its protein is CASSRDISGPNEKLFF.

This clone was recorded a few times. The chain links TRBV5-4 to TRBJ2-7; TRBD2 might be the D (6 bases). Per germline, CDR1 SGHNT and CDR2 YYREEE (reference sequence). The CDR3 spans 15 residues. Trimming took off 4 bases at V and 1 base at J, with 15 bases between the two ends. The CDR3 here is CASSRSELASYEQYF. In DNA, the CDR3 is TGTGCCAGCAGCCGAAGTGAACTAGCATCCTACGAGCAGTACTTC.

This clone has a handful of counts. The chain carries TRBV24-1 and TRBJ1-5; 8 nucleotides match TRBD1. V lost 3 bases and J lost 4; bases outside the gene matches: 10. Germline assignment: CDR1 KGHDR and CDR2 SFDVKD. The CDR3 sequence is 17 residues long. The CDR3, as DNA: TGTGCCACCAGTGATCACATTGCGGACAGGGTAAATCAGCCCCAGCATTTT. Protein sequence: CATSDHIADRVNQPQHF.

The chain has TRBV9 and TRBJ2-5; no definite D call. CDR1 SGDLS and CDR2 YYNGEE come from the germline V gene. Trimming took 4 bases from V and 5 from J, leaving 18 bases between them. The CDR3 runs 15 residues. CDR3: CASSPGLNFAETQYF. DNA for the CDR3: TGTGCCAGCAGCCCAGGCCTAAACTTCGCGGAGACCCAGTACTTC. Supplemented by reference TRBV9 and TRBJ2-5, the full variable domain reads DSGVTQTPKHLITATGQRVTLRCSPRSGDLSVYWYQQSLDQGLQFLIQYYNGEERAKGNILERFSAQQFPDLHSELNLSSLELGDSALYFCASSPGLNFAETQYFGPGTRLLVL.

DNA of the CDR3: TGTGCCAGCAATGCAGGGCCGTACGAGCAGTACTTC. Its translation is CASNAGPYEQYF. V and J are TRBV25-1 and TRBJ2-7, with D perhaps TRBD1 (5 bases). The CDR3 length is 12 residues. Germline V gives CDR1 MGHDK, CDR2 SYGVNS. V was shortened by 7 bases and J by 4 bases, with 11 bases between the two germline ends.

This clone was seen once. Here the CDR3 reads CASSLATGGQGYSGANVLTF. As DNA, the CDR3 is TGTGCCAGCAGCTTAGCGACAGGGGGACAGGGTTACTCTGGGGCCAACGTCCTGACTTTC. The chain joins TRBV7-8 to TRBJ2-6; 9 bases map to TRBD1. V lost 0 bases and J lost 0; bases outside the gene matches: 9. Germline values: CDR1 SGHVS, CDR2 FQNEAQ. The CDR3 contains 20 residues.

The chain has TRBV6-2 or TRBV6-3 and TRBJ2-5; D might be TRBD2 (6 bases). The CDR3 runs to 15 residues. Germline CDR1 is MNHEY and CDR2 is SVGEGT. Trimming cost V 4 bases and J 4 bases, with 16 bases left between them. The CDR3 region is CASSLSGGSPETQYF. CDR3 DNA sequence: TGTGCCAGCAGTTTAAGCGGAGGGTCCCCAGAGACCCAGTACTTC.

As DNA, the CDR3 is TGTGCCAGCAGCCAGGGGAGTAATAATGGCTACACCTTC. Amino acids: CASSQGSNNGYTF. The V gene is TRBV3-1 (or the pseudogene TRBV3-2), the J gene TRBJ1-2; D gene uncertain. Germline V CDR1 and CDR2: LGHDT, YNNKEL (reference sequence). V was shortened by 3 bases and J by 6 bases, with 11 bases between the two germline ends. The CDR3 is 13 residues long.

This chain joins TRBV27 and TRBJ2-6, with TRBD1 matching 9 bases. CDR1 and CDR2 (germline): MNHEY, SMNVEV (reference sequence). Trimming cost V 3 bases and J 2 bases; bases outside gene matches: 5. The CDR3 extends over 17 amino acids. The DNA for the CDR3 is TGTGCCAGCAGTTTCCGACAGGGGGTAGCTGGGGCCAACGTCCTGACTTTC. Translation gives CASSFRQGVAGANVLTF.

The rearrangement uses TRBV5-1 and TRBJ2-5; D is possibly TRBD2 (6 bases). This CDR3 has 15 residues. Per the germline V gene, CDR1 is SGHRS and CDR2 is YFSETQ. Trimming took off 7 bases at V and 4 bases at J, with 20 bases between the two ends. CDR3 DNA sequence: TGCGCCAGCCGTTTCACGGGAGAGAGGTTAGAGACCCAGTACTTC. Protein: CASRFTGERLETQYF.

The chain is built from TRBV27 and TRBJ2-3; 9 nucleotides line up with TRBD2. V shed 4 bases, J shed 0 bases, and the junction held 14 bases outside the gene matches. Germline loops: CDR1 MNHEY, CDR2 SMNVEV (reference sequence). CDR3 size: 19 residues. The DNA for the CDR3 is TGTGCCAGCAGTTCCGCGGGGCTAGCGGGACGCCTTAGCACAGATACGCAGTATTTT. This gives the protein CASSSAGLAGRLSTDTQYF.

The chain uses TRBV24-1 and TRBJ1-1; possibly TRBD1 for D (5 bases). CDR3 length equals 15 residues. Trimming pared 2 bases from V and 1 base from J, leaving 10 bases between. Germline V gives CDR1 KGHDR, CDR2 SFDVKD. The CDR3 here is CATSDSRGGNTEAFF. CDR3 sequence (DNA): TGTGCCACCAGTGATTCCCGGGGGGGGAACACTGAAGCTTTCTTT.

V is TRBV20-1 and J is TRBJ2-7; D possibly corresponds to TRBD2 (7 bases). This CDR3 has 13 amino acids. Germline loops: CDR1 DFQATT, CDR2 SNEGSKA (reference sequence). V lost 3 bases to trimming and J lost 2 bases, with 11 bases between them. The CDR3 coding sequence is TGCAGTGCTAGTTTAGGGGGGGCCTACGAGCAGTACTTC. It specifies CSASLGGAYEQYF.

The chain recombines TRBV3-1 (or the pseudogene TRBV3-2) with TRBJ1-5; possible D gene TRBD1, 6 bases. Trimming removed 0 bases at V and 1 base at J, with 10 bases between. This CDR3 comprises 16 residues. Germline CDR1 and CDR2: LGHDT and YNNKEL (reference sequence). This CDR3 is CASSQESGESNQPQHF. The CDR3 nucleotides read TGTGCCAGCAGCCAAGAGTCAGGGGAGAGCAATCAGCCCCAGCATTTT.

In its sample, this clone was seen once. Here the CDR3 reads CASQRGDSPNYGYTF. Here the CDR3 DNA reads TGTGCCAGTCAGCGAGGGGACAGTCCTAACTATGGCTACACCTTC. The chain couples TRBV19 to TRBJ1-2, with 7 bases that match TRBD1. The length of the CDR3 is 15 residues. The junction had 9 bases not matched to a gene; V was cut back by 8 bases and J by 0 bases. In germline, CDR1 is LNHDA, CDR2 SQIVND (reference sequence).

The CDR3 DNA sequence: TGTGCCAGCAGTTTACTTCGGTTGAGGGGGCGCTACTCCACACACACAGATACGCAGTATTTT. Its translation: CASSLLRLRGRYSTHTDTQYF. The chain uses TRBV28 and TRBJ2-3, with 7 bases identical to TRBD1. CDR3 length equals 21 residues. V trimming: 2 bases; J trimming: 2 bases; junction bases outside the gene matches: 22. Germline V gene sequence: CDR1 MDHEN, CDR2 SYDVKM.

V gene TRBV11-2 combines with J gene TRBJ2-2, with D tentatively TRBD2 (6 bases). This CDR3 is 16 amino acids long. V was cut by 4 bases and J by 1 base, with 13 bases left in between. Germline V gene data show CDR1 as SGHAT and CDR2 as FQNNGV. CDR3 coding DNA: TGTGCCAGCAGCTCCGCGTGGCGGGGGAACACCGGGGAGCTGTTTTTT. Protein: CASSSAWRGNTGELFF.

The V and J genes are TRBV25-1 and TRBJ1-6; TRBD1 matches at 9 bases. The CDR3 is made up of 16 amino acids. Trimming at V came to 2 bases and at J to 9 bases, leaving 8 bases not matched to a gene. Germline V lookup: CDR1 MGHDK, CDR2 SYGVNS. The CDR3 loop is CASSEPRQGETSPLHF. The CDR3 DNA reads TGTGCCAGCAGTGAACCCCGACAGGGGGAAACTTCACCCCTCCACTTT.

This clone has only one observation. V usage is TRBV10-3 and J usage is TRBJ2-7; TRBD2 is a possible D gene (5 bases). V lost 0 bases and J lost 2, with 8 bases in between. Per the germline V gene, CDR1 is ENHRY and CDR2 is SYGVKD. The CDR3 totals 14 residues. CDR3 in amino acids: CAISESTTPYEQYF. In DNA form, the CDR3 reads TGTGCCATCAGTGAGTCGACTACCCCCTACGAGCAGTACTTC.